This TCR beta chain was found in a study of T cells in Graves' hyperthyroidism and ophthalmopathy. Study at large: The initial diagnosis was the point when peripheral blood was collected, ahead of any treatment.

This clonotype was seen repeatedly, ten times or more. Its antigen is not identified. Broader study findings: Within blood appeared most thyroid clonotypes that had expanded above 0.001. Model predictions of ophthalmopathy came a median 6.5 months before onset.

The authors obtained PBMCs from over 8.5 ml of fresh peripheral blood. The CDR3 length is 14 residues. The V and J ends lost 5 bases and 7 bases respectively, with 17 bases between them. Germline V CDR1 and CDR2: MDHEN, SYDVKM. RNA transcripts gave rise to amplified TCR beta CDR3 regions. HTBI primers were the set used in a first-round RT-PCR of the TCR CDR3. Each CDR3 protein gets one entry after TCRdb re-called the multiplex PCR reads with MiXCR. Seen here are fewer than 500,000 distinct CDR3 sequences, 13% observed once, and the top ten hold less than 25%. The clonotype was recovered from a man aged 25-40 years with Graves' hyperthyroidism that later progressed to Graves' ophthalmopathy. This sequence joins TRBV28 and TRBJ1-1; D not certain. Sequencing input: blood. CDR3 amino acids: CASSRADSSLEAFF. The CDR3 bases are TGTGCCAGCAGTAGGGCCGACTCCTCGCTTGAAGCTTTCTTT.